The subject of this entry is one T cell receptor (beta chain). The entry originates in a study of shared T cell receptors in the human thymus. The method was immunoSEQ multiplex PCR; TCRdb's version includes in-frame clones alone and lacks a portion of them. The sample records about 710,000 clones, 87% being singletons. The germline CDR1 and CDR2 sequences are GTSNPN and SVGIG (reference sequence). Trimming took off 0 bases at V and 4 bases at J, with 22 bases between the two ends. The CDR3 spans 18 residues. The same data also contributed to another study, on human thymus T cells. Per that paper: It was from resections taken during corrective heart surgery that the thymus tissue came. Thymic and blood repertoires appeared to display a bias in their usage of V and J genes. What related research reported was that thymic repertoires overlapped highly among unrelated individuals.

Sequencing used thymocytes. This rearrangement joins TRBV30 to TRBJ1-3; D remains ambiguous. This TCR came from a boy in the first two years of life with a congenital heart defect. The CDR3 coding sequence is TGTGCCTGGAGTGTACTTGAGGGTCGGCTGATAAAAGGAAACACCATATATTTT. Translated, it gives CAWSVLEGRLIKGNTIYF.